Listed below are T cell receptor beta chains from one sample, sequenced in a study of shared clonotypes between healthy human individuals. TCRdb's copy holds only in-frame clones and misses some; the assay was immunoSEQ multiplex PCR. Among about 490,000 clones listed, around 79% were seen once. Specimen: PBMCs. Receptor source: a woman in her 40s in good health. Some clones in this sample may be carry-over from other donors' samples. CDR3s include the opening cysteine and the closing phenylalanine or tryptophan. D genes are given only for firm matches. Where a row states a size, it is once, few, many or the class of an expanded clone; other rows omit it.

j_call,clone_size,v_call,d_call,cdr3_aa,cdr3_nt
TRBJ2-1,-,TRBV15,-,CATSIRLGPYNEQFF,TGTGCCACCAGCATTAGGCTCGGCCCCTACAATGAGCAGTTCTTC
TRBJ2-1,-,TRBV7-6,-,CASSPPGSGNEQFF,TGTGCCAGCAGCCCCCCGGGTAGCGGAAATGAGCAGTTCTTC
TRBJ2-7,-,TRBV19,-,CASSIAGPSYEQYF,TGTGCCAGTAGTATTGCAGGACCCTCCTACGAGCAGTACTTC
TRBJ2-7,-,TRBV5-1,TRBD2,CASSLAGTSSYEQYF,TGCGCCAGCAGTTTAGCCGGGACTAGCTCCTACGAGCAGTACTTC
TRBJ2-1,-,TRBV19,TRBD2,CASIQRGAGRENEQFF,TGTGCCAGTATCCAGCGCGGGGCAGGGAGGGAGAATGAGCAGTTCTTC
TRBJ2-3,-,TRBV11-2,TRBD2,CASSLTSGRGDTQYF,TGTGCCAGCAGCTTAACTAGCGGGAGAGGGGATACGCAGTATTTT
TRBJ2-3,-,TRBV30,TRBD2,CAWSVLAGGATDTQYF,TGTGCCTGGAGTGTACTAGCGGGAGGCGCCACAGATACGCAGTATTTT
TRBJ2-1,-,TRBV28,TRBD2,CASSLIGGRYNEQFF,TGTGCCAGCAGTTTAATCGGCGGGAGATACAATGAGCAGTTCTTC
TRBJ2-3,-,TRBV5-6,TRBD2,CASSSRGWSTDTQYF,TGTGCCAGCAGCTCGCGGGGGTGGAGCACAGATACGCAGTATTTT
TRBJ2-7,-,TRBV11-2,-,CASSLGGVDVVYEQYF,TGTGCCAGCAGCTTAGGGGGGGTTGATGTTGTCTACGAGCAGTACTTC
TRBJ1-2,-,TRBV7-2,TRBD1,CASSLATGEYGYTF,TGTGCCAGCAGCTTAGCGACAGGGGAATATGGCTACACCTTC
TRBJ2-3,few,TRBV2,-,CASTRSVGTDTQYF,TGTGCCAGCACTCGGTCCGTAGGCACAGATACGCAGTATTTT
TRBJ2-7,-,TRBV27,TRBD2,CASSSLAAASRQYF,TGTGCCAGCAGTTCACTAGCGGCGGCATCCAGGCAGTACTTC
TRBJ1-1,-,TRBV2,TRBD1,CASIRDRDTEAFF,TGTGCCAGCATCCGGGACAGGGACACTGAAGCTTTCTTT
TRBJ2-7,-,TRBV28,TRBD1,CASRPTGTGVEQYF,TGTGCCAGCAGACCGACCGGGACAGGGGTCGAGCAGTACTTC
TRBJ2-7,many,TRBV30,-,CAWNLLGGEQYF,TGTGCCTGGAACCTCCTGGGGGGAGAGCAGTACTTC
TRBJ1-2,-,TRBV2,TRBD1,CASTDRTGANYGYTF,TGTGCCAGCACCGACAGGACAGGGGCTAACTATGGCTACACCTTC
TRBJ1-2,-,TRBV7-9,TRBD1,CASSLGQGGLGGYTF,TGTGCCAGCAGCCTGGGACAGGGCGGGCTGGGAGGCTACACCTTC
TRBJ1-1,-,TRBV19,-,CASSTLGSMNTEAFF,TGTGCCAGTAGTACTCTCGGGTCAATGAACACTGAAGCTTTCTTT
TRBJ2-5,-,TRBV7-3,-,CASSSPEETQYF,TGTGCCAGCAGCTCTCCTGAGGAGACCCAGTACTTC
TRBJ2-7,-,TRBV5-1,-,CASSSSPGYSYEQYF,TGCGCCAGCAGCTCGTCCCCAGGGTACTCCTACGAGCAGTACTTC
TRBJ1-5,-,TRBV12-1,-,CASTTRDRGNQPQHF,TGTGCCAGCACTACTCGGGACAGGGGCAATCAGCCCCAGCATTTT
TRBJ1-1,-,TRBV18,TRBD1,CASSPSTGGTNTEAFF,TGTGCCAGCTCACCATCGACAGGGGGCACAAACACTGAAGCTTTCTTT
TRBJ1-2,-,TRBV25-1,-,CASSDWTETNYGYTF,TGTGCCAGCAGTGATTGGACAGAAACTAACTATGGCTACACCTTC
TRBJ1-4,-,TRBV7-8,-,CASSLTAEKLFF,TGTGCCAGCAGCCTTACAGCTGAAAAACTGTTTTTT
TRBJ2-5,-,TRBV5-4,TRBD2,CASRPLAGGTQYF,TGTGCCAGCCGGCCCCTAGCGGGAGGGACCCAGTACTTC
TRBJ2-5,-,TRBV9,-,CASSAGLKETQYF,TGTGCCAGCAGCGCAGGGCTAAAAGAGACCCAGTACTTC
TRBJ2-5,-,TRBV27,-,CASSLWGRGQETQYF,TGTGCCAGCAGTTTATGGGGCAGGGGCCAAGAGACCCAGTACTTC
TRBJ2-3,-,TRBV4-1,TRBD2,CASKPTSENTDTQYF,TGCGCCAGCAAACCGACTAGCGAGAACACAGATACGCAGTATTTT
TRBJ2-7,-,TRBV9,-,CASSVAYGAYEQYF,TGTGCCAGCAGCGTAGCGTACGGGGCCTACGAGCAGTACTTC
TRBJ2-7,-,TRBV7-8,-,CASSLAGDSVYEQYF,TGTGCCAGCAGCTTAGCGGGCGACTCAGTCTACGAGCAGTACTTC
TRBJ1-5,once,TRBV28,-,CALSDSNQPQHF,TGTGCCCTGTCGGATAGCAATCAGCCCCAGCATTTT
TRBJ1-1,-,TRBV7-2,-,CASSLRAGILNTEAFF,TGTGCCAGCAGCTTAAGGGCCGGGATACTGAACACTGAAGCTTTCTTT
TRBJ2-7,-,TRBV15,-,CATSRDRGELLYEQYF,TGTGCCACCAGCAGAGATAGGGGGGAATTACTCTACGAGCAGTACTTC
TRBJ2-7,-,TRBV27,TRBD1,CASSSPGQGGSYEQYF,TGTGCCAGCAGTTCACCGGGACAGGGGGGGAGTTACGAGCAGTACTTC
TRBJ2-7,once,TRBV10-3,-,CAIGIGGGYEQYF,TGTGCCATCGGGATTGGAGGGGGTTACGAGCAGTACTTC
TRBJ2-1,many,TRBV10-1,TRBD2,CASSESPLAEMSNEQFF,TGCGCCAGCAGTGAGTCCCCGCTAGCGGAAATGTCAAATGAGCAGTTCTTC
TRBJ2-1,-,TRBV28,TRBD2,CASTHGLAGSNEQFF,TGTGCCAGCACCCACGGACTAGCGGGGAGTAATGAGCAGTTCTTC
TRBJ2-6,once,TRBV6-4,TRBD1,CASSLTGDGANVLTF,TGTGCCAGCAGCCTGACAGGGGATGGGGCCAACGTCCTGACTTTC
TRBJ2-5,-,TRBV5-1,TRBD1,CASSLVGTGTQETQYF,TGCGCCAGCAGCTTGGTCGGGACAGGGACGCAGGAGACCCAGTACTTC
TRBJ2-4,many,TRBV11-3,-,CASSLDPEGTYKLAKNIQYF,TGTGCCAGCAGCTTAGATCCGGAAGGAACCTATAAGCTAGCCAAAAACATTCAGTACTTC